This TCR beta chain originates from a study of CXCR3-negative and CXCR3-positive naive CD8 T cells. About the research overall: Per library, roughly 1.5 +/- 0.3 million reads; 120 million to 150 million TRB reads overall. Regarding the study as a whole: Naive cells with CXCR3 showed TRB CDR3s that were more hydrophobic than those in CXCR3-negative naive cells.

In preparing the TRB cDNA libraries, 5' RACE with UMI labels was used. TCRdb re-called the 5' RACE reads and catalogs CDR3 proteins one per entry, DNA excluded. The sample includes some 150,000 distinct CDR3 sequences. On this clonotype itself: The antigen remains unidentified.

The CDR3 consists of 15 residues. Germline CDR1 MNHEY, CDR2 SMNVEV (reference sequence). Sorting yielded triplicates of 300,000 cells for each CD8+ T cell subset. CD45RO-CCR7+CD27+CD95- defined naive CD8+ T cells. The TCR was taken from a human donor in good health. Some clones in this sample may be carry-over from other donors' samples. Sequencing was carried out using naive CXCR3+ CD8+ T cells from blood. Stated subset: CD45RO-CCR7+CD27+CD95- naive CD8+ T cells expressing CXCR3 (TNR3+). This chain joins TRBV27 and TRBJ2-1; the TCRdb D gene call, TRBD2, has no DNA to confirm it. CDR3: CASSLLAGYYNEQFF.